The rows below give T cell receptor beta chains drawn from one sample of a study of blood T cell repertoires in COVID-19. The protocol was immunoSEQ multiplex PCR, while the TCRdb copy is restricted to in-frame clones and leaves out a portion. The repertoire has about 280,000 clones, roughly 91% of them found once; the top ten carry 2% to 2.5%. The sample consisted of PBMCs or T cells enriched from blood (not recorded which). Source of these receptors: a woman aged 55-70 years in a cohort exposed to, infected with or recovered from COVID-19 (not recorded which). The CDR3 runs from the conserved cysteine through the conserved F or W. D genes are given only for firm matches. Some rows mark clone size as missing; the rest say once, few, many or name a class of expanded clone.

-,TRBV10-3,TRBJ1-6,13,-,TGTGCCATCAGTGAGTCTGGGGGCTCACCCCTCCACTTT,CAISESGGSPLHF
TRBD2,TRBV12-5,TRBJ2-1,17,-,TGTGCTAGTGGTTTGGTAGGTAGCGGGAGGGCCCCCAATGAGCAGTTCTTC,CASGLVGSGRAPNEQFF
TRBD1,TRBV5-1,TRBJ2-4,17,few,TGCGCCAGCAGCCCAGGACAGGGTTCGGAGGCCAAAAACATTCAGTACTTC,CASSPGQGSEAKNIQYF
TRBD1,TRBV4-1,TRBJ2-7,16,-,TGCGCCAGCAGCCAAGATCTAACAGGGGTTCTACGCGAGCAGTACTTC,CASSQDLTGVLREQYF
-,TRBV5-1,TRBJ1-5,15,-,TGCGCCAGCAGCTCGGGATCGGAAAGCAATCAGCCCCAGCATTTT,CASSSGSESNQPQHF
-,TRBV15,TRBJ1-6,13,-,TGTGCCACCAGCAGACCCGATAATTCACCCCTCCACTTT,CATSRPDNSPLHF
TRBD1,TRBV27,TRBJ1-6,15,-,TGTGCCAGCAGTCGACAGGGGGCTTATAATTCACCCCTCCACTTT,CASSRQGAYNSPLHF
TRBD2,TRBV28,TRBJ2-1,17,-,TGTGCCAGCAGTGATTCGACTAGCGGGATTAAATTGAGGGAGCAGTTCTTC,CASSDSTSGIKLREQFF
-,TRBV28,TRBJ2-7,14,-,TGTGCCAGCAGGACTTTTGGTATCTCCTACGAGCAGTACTTC,CASRTFGISYEQYF
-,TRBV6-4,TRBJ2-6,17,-,TGTGCCAGCAGTGACTCGGGGCGCGGGGCTGGGGCCAACGTCCTGACTTTC,CASSDSGRGAGANVLTF
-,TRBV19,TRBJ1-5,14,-,TGTGCCAGTAGTCCGACGGGAAGCAATCAGCCCCAGCATTTT,CASSPTGSNQPQHF
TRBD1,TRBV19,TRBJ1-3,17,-,TGTGCCAGTAGTATAGATCGCGGGACAGATCCTGGAAACACCATATATTTT,CASSIDRGTDPGNTIYF
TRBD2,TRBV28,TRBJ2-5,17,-,TGTGCCAGCAGTGACCCCCGAGGTAGCGGGAGTCAAGAGACCCAGTACTTC,CASSDPRGSGSQETQYF
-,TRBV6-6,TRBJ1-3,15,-,TGTGCCAGCACCTACGACAGTTTCTCTGGAAACACCATATATTTT,CASTYDSFSGNTIYF
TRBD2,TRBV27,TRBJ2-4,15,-,TGTGCCAGCAGTGACGGACTAGCGGGAATCCAATGGCAGTACTTC,CASSDGLAGIQWQYF
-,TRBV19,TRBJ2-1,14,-,TGTGCCAGTTCGACTGGGAGCTCCTACAATGAGCAGTTCTTC,CASSTGSSYNEQFF
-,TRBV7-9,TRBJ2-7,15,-,TGTGCCAGCAGCTTAGTAGTCGACAGATCCTACGAGCAGTACTTC,CASSLVVDRSYEQYF